This T cell receptor beta chain appears in the sequencing data of a study of T cells in Graves' hyperthyroidism and ophthalmopathy (dated 2019 in TCRdb). Regarding the research as a whole: Peripheral blood samples were taken at the time of initial diagnosis, prior to any treatment. TCR Vbeta CDR3 sequencing of 120 to 150 peripheral blood samples (over 40 ophthalmopathy, about 75 hyperthyroidism and roughly 17 progressor patients) is reported in the paper. Following sampling, methimazole starting at 30 mg daily was given to hyperthyroidism patients, and high-dose intravenous methylprednisolone was given to ophthalmopathy patients. The 100 or so discovery patients were randomly divided into training and test sets at a 7:3 ratio. In addition, the study compared T-cell repertoires in thyroid tissue and in blood from about six Graves' hyperthyroidism patients. A discovery cohort of about a hundred patients, roughly 45 with Graves' ophthalmopathy and about 58 with stable Graves' hyperthyroidism, was used to find distinguishing TCR V-J signatures. Prospective prediction of ophthalmopathy was tested in an independent validation cohort of fewer than 20 hyperthyroidism patients and around 16 patients who later progressed to ophthalmopathy. The full study reports these points: In validation, the model predicted progression to ophthalmopathy a median of roughly 6.5 months before onset, with approximately 68% sensitivity and almost 75% specificity. Sample size was not statistically predetermined, and investigators were not blinded to group allocation. Most expanded thyroid clonotypes (frequency above 0.001) were also found in blood, which suggests that blood repertoires may mirror thyroid immune responses. A model built on a 13 V-J signature distinguished ophthalmopathy from stable hyperthyroidism, reaching approximately 89% sensitivity and around 81% specificity in cross-validation and 80%/75% in testing.

This clonotype was recorded at least ten times. Its antigen target is currently unknown. No much larger clonotype is one base removed from it; base qualities were not supplied. Hyperthyroidism patients were newly diagnosed, with disease duration under 2 months, and aged 18 to 65 years. Exclusion was applied to patients with uncontrolled infections, other autoimmune diseases, pregnancy or lactation. Diagnoses were based on clinical symptoms, serum thyroxine and TRAb, thyroid ultrasound and orbital computed tomography. For progressor patients, blood was drawn at the first diagnosis of hyperthyroidism, before any ophthalmopathy symptoms had appeared. Ficoll-Paque density gradient centrifugation was used to isolate PBMCs from 10 ml of fresh peripheral blood. Patients classed as progressors first received a Graves' hyperthyroidism diagnosis and then went on to develop ophthalmopathy during follow-up. Total RNA was extracted using Trizol reagent, and RNA quality was assessed on an Agilent 2100 Bioanalyzer.

Measured from the cysteine to the phenylalanine, the CDR3 is 13 residues long. CDR3 DNA is the only sequence kept; it has 39 bases, read in frame from the first base. The germline V gene (reference sequence) yields DFQATT for CDR1 and SNEGSKA for CDR2. V is cut by 5 bases and J by 3 bases, and the space between the germline ends is 14 bases. TCR beta CDR3 regions were amplified from RNA transcripts. A first-round RT-PCR of the TCR CDR3 used the HTBI primer set with the Qiagen OneStep RT-PCR kit. The libraries were constructed in a second round of multiplex PCR and then size-selected and purified. Libraries were sequenced paired-end with 100 bp reads on an Illumina HiSeq2000. The source study handled its data this way. Raw data were processed with SOAPnuke, discarding reads with adapters, uncalled bases, mean Phred below 15, or no exact constant-primer or identifier match. COPE v1.2.5 was used to merge the high-quality paired reads, and each unique nucleotide sequence was defined as a clonotype. MiTCR v1.1 was used to align clonotypes to the IMGT TRBV, TRBD and TRBJ reference segments. The analysis included only V-J combinations with a frequency above 0.0001, which together covered about 99% of the repertoires. A TCS score was defined as the ratio between F50 (clonal expansion) and ExV (chaos), using BLOSUM62-based TCRdist between CDR3 peptides within each V-J. Welch's t-statistics and random forest reduced 500 to 650 V-J features to around 14, which were used in a naive Bayes classifier (R e1071). TCRdb reprocessed the public reads (quality trimming at Q25 with fastp, clone calling with MiXCR) and kept in-frame beta chains. Rows merge per CDR3 protein into single entries with the most common DNA and genes. It is TCRdb's table, rather than the study itself, that gives the V and J calls and clone size. In this sample the table shows fewer than 650,000 distinct CDR3 sequences, around 13% of which occur a single time. The top ten hold 4.5% to 6% of the sample.

The clonotype was recovered from a woman in her thirties with Graves' hyperthyroidism that later progressed to Graves' ophthalmopathy. The sequence is built from TRBV20-1 and TRBJ2-7; tentative D gene TRBD2, with 5 bases matching. The sample taken for sequencing was blood. The CDR3 region: CSAPPQSGYEQYF. The nucleotide sequence reads TGCAGTGCTCCACCCCAGAGCGGCTACGAGCAGTACTTC.